This T cell receptor beta chain was captured in a study of tumor and adjacent non-tumor tissue in lung cancer. Whole-study context: Aged about 30 to 76 years, patients included nine to ten men and a handful of women with stage I to III disease. Study outcomes and limitations: In normal lung, the top 100 clones were significantly more dominant than in tumor. TCR diversity was significantly greater in tumor than normal lung tissue.

CDR1 MNHNS and CDR2 SASEGT come from the germline V gene. Including both end residues, the CDR3 is 15 amino acids long. TCRbeta libraries were built with three rounds of nested PCR, modified from ARM-PCR. TCRdb used MiXCR to reprocess the multiplex PCR reads, holding one entry per CDR3 protein. The table includes 65,000 to 90,000 distinct CDR3 sequences, roughly 75% detected once. This sample's RNA came from whole unsorted tissue. Worth noting for this clonotype: Its cognate antigen is unknown. This CDR3 is missing its conserved last phenylalanine or tryptophan, likely due to a read error. The limits of the CDR3 on the DNA are not certain, so only TCRdb's listed CDR3 is given.

Sample: lung tumor tissue. V and J are TRBV6-1 and TRBJ1-5; the D call TRBD1 from the table was never checked on the DNA. The receptor comes from a woman in her 70s with non-small cell lung cancer. Here the CDR3 reads CASSEDRGSNQPQHL.